A single sample is the source of the 29 T cell receptor beta chains below, sequenced in a study of OX40 agonist ivuxolimab in advanced cancers. Generated by immunoSEQ multiplex PCR, the TCRdb table keeps only in-frame clones and is missing some. This sample has approximately 96,000 clones, with 80% to 95% found just once. Sequenced here: CD4+ or CD8+ T cells sorted from blood, sampled in a trial of the OX40 agonist ivuxolimab. The source is an adult with an advanced solid tumor such as melanoma, head and neck, liver or kidney cancer.

The genes are TRBV7-3 and TRBJ2-1; 8 positions match TRBD2. After removal of 5 bases from V and 2 bases from J, the junction contained 5 bases not matched to a gene. Germline V CDR1 and CDR2: SGHTA, FQGTGA. The CDR3 length is 15 residues. DNA of the CDR3: TGTGCCAGCAGCCACCGGACTAGCACCTACAATGAGCAGTTCTTC. Protein sequence: CASSHRTSTYNEQFF.

The chain joins TRBV30 to TRBJ1-1; D call uncertain. The length of the CDR3 is 13 residues. With 3 bases removed from V and 1 base from J, the gap between germline ends came to 9 bases. Germline V gene lookup returns CDR1 GTSNPN and CDR2 SVGIG (reference sequence). The CDR3 spells CAWSPPRNTEAFF. The DNA of the CDR3 is TGTGCCTGGAGCCCGCCTAGGAACACTGAAGCTTTCTTT. Filled out from reference TRBV30 and TRBJ1-1, the complete variable domain reads SQTIHQWPATLVQPVGSPLSLECTVEGTSNPNLYWYRQAAGRGLQLLFYSVGIGQISSEVPQNLSASRPQDRQFILSSKKLLLSDSGFYLCAWSPPRNTEAFFGQGTRLTVV.

The chain links TRBV4-3 to TRBJ2-7; D is perhaps TRBD1 or TRBD2 (5 bases each). V lost 3 bases and J lost 3, with 27 bases in between. This CDR3 comprises 19 residues. Germline V gives CDR1 LGHNA, CDR2 YSLEER. The CDR3 DNA is TGCGCCAGCAGCCAGGATACCCCTACCGGGACCCTCATCGGCTACGAGCAGTACTTC. Translated, it gives CASSQDTPTGTLIGYEQYF.

This clone was seen a single time. The chain uses TRBV6-6 and TRBJ1-3; D unresolved. The CDR3 is made up of 15 amino acids. Germline-derived CDR1 and CDR2 are MNHNY and SVGAGI (reference sequence). The V gene lost 4 bases and the J gene lost 0 bases, with 10 bases spanning the gap. Here the CDR3 reads CASSSGRNSGNTIYF. For the CDR3, the DNA is TGTGCCAGCAGTTCGGGTCGTAACTCTGGAAACACCATATATTTT.

The rearrangement uses TRBV7-6 and TRBJ2-2, with a tentative D call TRBD2 (5 bases). Germline V gene lookup returns CDR1 SGHVS and CDR2 FNYEAQ. The ends were cut back, 0 bases at V and 6 bases at J, with 14 bases in the middle. The CDR3 is 16 amino acids. CDR3 sequence reads: CASSLARELTAGELFF. CDR3 nucleotides: TGTGCCAGCAGCTTAGCTAGGGAGTTGACCGCCGGGGAGCTGTTTTTT.

CDR3 loop: CATSRIGHFQETQYF. DNA of the CDR3: TGTGCCACCAGCAGAATAGGACACTTCCAAGAGACCCAGTACTTC. The chain links TRBV15 to TRBJ2-5; tentative D call: TRBD1 (5 bases). This CDR3 is built from 15 residues. Germline loops: CDR1 LNHNV, CDR2 YYDKDF (reference sequence). Trimming left V 2 bases short and J 1 base short, with 11 bases between.

The V and J genes are TRBV5-6 and TRBJ2-1; 10 bases agree with TRBD2. The CDR3 loop spans 17 amino acids. Germline CDR1 and CDR2: SGHDT and YYEEEE. With V trimmed by 3 bases and J by 0 bases, 6 bases remained unmatched. The CDR3 nucleotides are TGTGCCAGCAGCTCGGGGTCTAGCGGGAGCTCCTACAATGAGCAGTTCTTC. Encoded protein: CASSSGSSGSSYNEQFF.

V gene TRBV5-5 combines with J gene TRBJ1-3; D perhaps matches TRBD1 (5 bases). The CDR3 covers 15 residues. V was pared by 0 bases and J by 3 bases, with 10 bases between. CDR1 and CDR2 from the germline V gene are SGHKS and YYEKEE (reference sequence). Here the CDR3 DNA reads TGTGCCAGCAGCTTGGATGGGGCGGGTGGAAACACCATATATTTT. It yields the protein CASSLDGAGGNTIYF.

This clone was observed once. This rearrangement joins TRBV6-5 to TRBJ2-5; perhaps TRBD1 as D (5 bases). V lost 0 bases and J 5 bases, leaving 13 bases between the germline ends. This CDR3 is 15 amino acids long. Germline V gene data show CDR1 as MNHEY and CDR2 as SVGAGI. The CDR3 coding sequence is TGTGCCAGCAGTTACTCGGGCAGGGCCGGGGAGACCCAGTACTTC. Encoded protein: CASSYSGRAGETQYF.

The chain couples TRBV10-3 to TRBJ1-2; maybe TRBD1 (6 bases). Trimming shortened V by 3 bases and J by 4 bases, and 12 bases separated the two germline ends. The CDR3 is 14 residues long. The V gene's germline CDR1 is ENHRY and CDR2 SYGVKD. In DNA, the CDR3 is TGTGCCATCAGTGAAGAACAGGGATTCTATGGCTACACCTTC. This codes for CAISEEQGFYGYTF.

In its sample, this clone was seen once. This chain uses TRBV6-1 with TRBJ1-4; 7 positions agree with TRBD1. This CDR3 has 14 residues. The trim removed 8 bases at V and 6 bases at J, leaving 9 bases unmatched. Germline V gives CDR1 MNHNS, CDR2 SASEGT. Written as DNA, the CDR3 is TGTGCCAGCGGACCGGGACAGACTTATGAAAAACTGTTTTTT. The encoded protein is CASGPGQTYEKLFF.

The V call is TRBV5-1, the J call TRBJ1-4; 7 positions agree with TRBD1. This CDR3 contains 15 residues. CDR1 and CDR2 from the germline V gene are SGHRS and YFSETQ. V lost 2 bases, J lost 8 bases, and 9 bases stayed unmatched. Here the CDR3 reads CASSFAGGGEEKLFF. The CDR3 DNA reads as TGCGCCAGCAGCTTCGCAGGGGGAGGAGAGGAAAAACTGTTTTTT.

A note on this clone: An end of the junction does not agree with germline; a read error may underlie this. This rearrangement joins TRBV5-5 to TRBJ2-7; possibly TRBD1 for D (6 bases). The germline V gene encodes CDR1 SGHKS and CDR2 YYEKEE (reference sequence). The length of the CDR3 is 14 residues. In nucleotides, the CDR3 is TGTGCCAGCAGCCGATTACAAACTTCGGGACAACCAGGCTTC. It translates to CASSRLQTSGQPGF.

The rearrangement uses TRBV30 and TRBJ2-5; D call uncertain. Germline V gene lookup returns CDR1 GTSNPN and CDR2 SVGIG (reference sequence). The V gene lost 0 bases and the J gene lost 8 bases, with 7 bases spanning the gap. This CDR3 spans 11 amino acids. As DNA, the CDR3 is TGTGCCTGGAGTGTAGGTAGTACCCAGTACTTC. It encodes CAWSVGSTQYF.

The chain carries TRBV6-6 and TRBJ2-7, with 8 bases fitting TRBD2. From germline, CDR1 is MNHNY and CDR2 SVGAGI (reference sequence). The V and J ends lost 8 bases and 3 bases, in that order; junction bases with no gene match: 9. The CDR3 extends over 14 amino acids. DNA for the CDR3: TGTGCCAGCCTCTCGACTAGCGCGAGCTACGAGCAGTACTTC. It encodes CASLSTSASYEQYF.

This chain uses TRBV6-1 with TRBJ1-5; 9 bases are shared with TRBD1. This CDR3 has 16 residues. V dropped 2 bases and J dropped 4; count of bases not matched to a gene: 6. CDR1 is MNHNS and CDR2 is SASEGT in the germline V gene. CDR3 sequence reads: CASSERTGTGNQPQHF. The DNA of the CDR3 is TGTGCCAGCAGTGAACGCACCGGGACAGGGAATCAGCCCCAGCATTTT.

This chain uses TRBV5-6 with TRBJ2-5; TRBD2 agrees at 14 bases. There are 17 residues in the CDR3. V lost 6 bases to trimming and J lost 1 base; unmatched junction nucleotides: 8. Per germline, CDR1 SGHDT and CDR2 YYEEEE. The CDR3 sequence is CASIEGLAGVGQETQYF. The CDR3 DNA reads TGTGCCAGCATCGAGGGACTAGCGGGAGTAGGCCAAGAGACCCAGTACTTC. Full variable domain (outside the CDR3, taken from reference TRBV5-6 and TRBJ2-5): DAGVTQSPTHLIKTRGQQVTLRCSPKSGHDTVSWYQQALGQGPQFIFQYYEEEERQRGNFPDRFSGHQFPNYSSELNVNALLLGDSALYLCASIEGLAGVGQETQYFGPGTRLLVL.

The chain couples TRBV7-9 to TRBJ1-4, with D uncertain. The CDR3 consists of 12 residues. Trimming pared 6 bases from V and 4 bases from J, leaving 6 bases between. The germline V gene has CDR1 SEHNR and CDR2 FQNEAQ (reference sequence). As DNA, the CDR3 is TGTGCCAGCAGAGGCGGTAATGAAAAACTGTTTTTT. This sequence encodes CASRGGNEKLFF.

J is TRBJ2-7 and V is TRBV5-5, with D perhaps TRBD1 or TRBD2 (6 bases each). The V end was cut by 4 bases, the J end by 6 bases, with 17 bases between. Germline values: CDR1 SGHKS, CDR2 YYEKEE (reference sequence). The CDR3 spans 14 residues. The CDR3 nucleotides are TGTGCCAGCAGCCTGCGGGACAAGTATGCCGAGCAGTACTTC. It translates to CASSLRDKYAEQYF.

The rearrangement uses TRBV19 and TRBJ1-1; the D gene is possibly TRBD1 (5 bases). The length of the CDR3 is 15 residues. Germline V gene sequence: CDR1 LNHDA, CDR2 SQIVND (reference sequence). V shed 1 base and J shed 5 bases, with 14 bases lying between them. This CDR3 is CASSIGAGIRTEAFF. The CDR3 nucleotides read TGTGCCAGTAGTATAGGTGCAGGGATAAGAACTGAAGCTTTCTTT.

The chain joins TRBV5-1 to TRBJ2-7; 9 nucleotides align to TRBD1. The CDR3 loop spans 15 amino acids. Germline trimming cut 8 bases from V and 1 base from J; bases unmatched to any gene: 10. Germline-derived CDR1 and CDR2 are SGHRS and YFSETQ. CDR3: CASMRSGTGSYEQYF. CDR3 bases: TGCGCCAGTATGAGATCCGGGACAGGGTCCTACGAGCAGTACTTC.

The chain couples TRBV7-3 to TRBJ2-3, with 9 bases aligning to TRBD2. Germline trimming cut 1 base from V and 6 bases from J; bases unmatched to any gene: 5. This CDR3 comprises 15 residues. The V gene's germline CDR1 is SGHTA and CDR2 FQGTGA. CDR3 coding DNA: TGTGCCAGCAGCTTAAACGCGGGAGGGGTCGATACGCAGTATTTT. Protein product: CASSLNAGGVDTQYF.

V is TRBV28 and J is TRBJ2-7, with D possibly TRBD1 on 6 matching bases. Germline V gene sequence: CDR1 MDHEN, CDR2 SYDVKM. The CDR3 length is 14 residues. Trimming shortened V by 0 bases and J by 0 bases, and 6 bases separated the two germline ends. CDR3 bases: TGTGCCAGCAGTTTATGGGACAGCTCCTACGAGCAGTACTTC. This encodes CASSLWDSSYEQYF.

The V gene is TRBV5-1, the J gene TRBJ2-5; tentative D call: TRBD2 (5 bases). The V gene's germline CDR1 is SGHRS and CDR2 YFSETQ. V was cut by 0 bases and J by 0 bases, with 9 bases left in between. This CDR3 spans 15 amino acids. CDR3 residues: CASSLDGSHQETQYF. CDR3 nucleotide sequence: TGCGCCAGCAGCTTGGATGGGAGCCACCAAGAGACCCAGTACTTC.

V gene TRBV18 combines with J gene TRBJ1-2; 7 nucleotides match TRBD1. Germline loops: CDR1 KGHSH, CDR2 LQKENI. V was pared by 1 base and J by 6 bases, with 8 bases of the junction left unmatched. The CDR3 runs 15 residues. CDR3: CASSPQSVTGDGYTF. The CDR3 bases are TGTGCCAGCTCACCACAGTCGGTTACAGGGGATGGCTACACCTTC.

The J gene is TRBJ1-6, the V gene TRBV5-1, with TRBD1 matching 8 bases. CDR1 and CDR2 from the germline V gene are SGHRS and YFSETQ. V gave up 4 bases and J gave up 7 bases; unmatched junction bases: 7. The CDR3 has 15 amino acids. The chain's CDR3 is CASSTGTGANSPLHF. The CDR3 nucleotides read TGCGCCAGCAGCACCGGGACAGGCGCGAATTCACCCCTCCACTTT.

V and J are TRBV18 and TRBJ1-2; D ambiguous. Looked up from germline, CDR1 is KGHSH and CDR2 is LQKENI. Deletions cut 3 bases from V and 5 bases from J, with 13 bases between. The CDR3 consists of 14 residues. CDR3 residues: CASSPSQSVYGYTF. The CDR3 DNA reads as TGTGCCAGCTCACCGAGTCAGTCGGTTTATGGCTACACCTTC.

The V and J genes are TRBV19 and TRBJ1-3, with D unclear. There are 15 residues in the CDR3. V shed 2 bases and J shed 0 bases, with 8 bases lying between them. Germline V gene lookup returns CDR1 LNHDA and CDR2 SQIVND (reference sequence). CDR3 residues: CASSIKRISGNTIYF. The CDR3 coding sequence is TGTGCCAGTAGTATAAAACGGATCTCTGGAAACACCATATATTTT.

A single count supports this clone. The chain joins TRBV7-9 to TRBJ2-6; D is possibly TRBD1 (5 bases). The CDR3 is 15 amino acids. With 3 bases removed from V and 0 bases from J, the gap between germline ends came to 6 bases. CDR1 and CDR2 (germline): SEHNR, FQNEAQ (reference sequence). CDR3 region: CASSFRGSGANVLTF. The CDR3 DNA sequence: TGTGCCAGCAGCTTTAGGGGCTCTGGGGCCAACGTCCTGACTTTC.